This T cell receptor beta chain was recovered during a study of blood T cell repertoires in COVID-19. Study in general: Samples taken during acute and convalescent COVID-19 were collected in the United States, Italy and Spain. In each case, the material was cDNA or gDNA derived from T cells, B-cell-depleted T cells, or PBMCs.

The authors' processing: Reference gene primer amplification in the assay estimated nucleated cell counts. Clones were sequenced by immunoSEQ multiplex PCR, and TCRdb holds only the in-frame ones, with some missing. V and J calls plus clone size are reproduced from that table; the DNA served to infer D and trimming. The sample consists of 110,000 to 150,000 clones, 84% of them appearing once. Cohorts were determined from participant-reported clinical history. The CDR3 runs to 14 residues. V was pared by 6 bases and J by 10 bases, with 21 bases between. CDR1 and CDR2 (germline): WNHNN, SYGVQD (reference sequence).

The receptor was isolated from a man aged 40-50 years with acute COVID-19. The sequencing sample was made of PBMCs or T cells enriched from blood (not recorded which). V usage is TRBV10-1 and J usage is TRBJ1-1; D gene unclear. This CDR3 is CASSVIRTPIGAFF. DNA for the CDR3: TGCGCCAGCAGCGTTATACGTACCCCTATTGGAGCTTTCTTT.